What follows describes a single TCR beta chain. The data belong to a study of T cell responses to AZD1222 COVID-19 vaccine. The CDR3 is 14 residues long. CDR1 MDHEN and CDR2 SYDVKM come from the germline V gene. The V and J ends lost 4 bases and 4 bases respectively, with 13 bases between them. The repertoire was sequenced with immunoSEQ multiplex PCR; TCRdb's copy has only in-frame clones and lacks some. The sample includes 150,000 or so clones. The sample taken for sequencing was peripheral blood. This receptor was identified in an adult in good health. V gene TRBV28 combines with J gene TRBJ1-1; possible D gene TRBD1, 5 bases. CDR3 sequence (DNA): TGTGCCAGCAGTTGGACATTCCGCGGCACTGAAGCTTTCTTT. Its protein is CASSWTFRGTEAFF.